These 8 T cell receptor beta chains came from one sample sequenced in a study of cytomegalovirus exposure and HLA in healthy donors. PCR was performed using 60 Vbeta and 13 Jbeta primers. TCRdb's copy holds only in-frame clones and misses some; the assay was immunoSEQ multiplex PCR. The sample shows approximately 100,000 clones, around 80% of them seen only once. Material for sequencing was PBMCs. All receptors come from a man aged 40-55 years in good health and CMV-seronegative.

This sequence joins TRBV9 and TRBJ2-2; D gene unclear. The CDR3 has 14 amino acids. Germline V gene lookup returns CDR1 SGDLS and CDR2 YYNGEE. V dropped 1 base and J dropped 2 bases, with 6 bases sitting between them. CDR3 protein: CASSVNRNTGELFF. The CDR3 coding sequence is TGTGCCAGCAGCGTAAACAGAAACACCGGGGAGCTGTTTTTT.

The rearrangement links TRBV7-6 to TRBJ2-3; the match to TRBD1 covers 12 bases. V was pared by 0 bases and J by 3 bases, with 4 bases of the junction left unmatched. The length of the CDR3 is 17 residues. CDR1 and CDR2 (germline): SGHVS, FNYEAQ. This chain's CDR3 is CASSLAWGQGATDTQYF. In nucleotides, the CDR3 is TGTGCCAGCAGCTTAGCTTGGGGACAGGGGGCTACAGATACGCAGTATTTT.

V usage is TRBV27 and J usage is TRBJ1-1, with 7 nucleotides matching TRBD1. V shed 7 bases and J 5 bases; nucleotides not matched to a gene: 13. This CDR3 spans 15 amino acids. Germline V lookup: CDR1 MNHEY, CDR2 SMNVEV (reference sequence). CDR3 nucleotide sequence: TGTGCCAGCACCAATCGACAGGGCAAGAGTACTGAAGCTTTCTTT. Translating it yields CASTNRQGKSTEAFF.

The CDR3 DNA is TGTGCCAGCAGCCTCCAGATACGGACAGGGGGCAGATCACCCCTCCACTTT. It is translated as CASSLQIRTGGRSPLHF. The chain links TRBV7-2 to TRBJ1-6; 11 nucleotides agree with TRBD1. The CDR3 sequence is 17 residues long. V lost 5 bases, J lost 10 bases, and 13 bases stayed unmatched. The V gene's germline CDR1 is SGHTA and CDR2 FQGNSA.

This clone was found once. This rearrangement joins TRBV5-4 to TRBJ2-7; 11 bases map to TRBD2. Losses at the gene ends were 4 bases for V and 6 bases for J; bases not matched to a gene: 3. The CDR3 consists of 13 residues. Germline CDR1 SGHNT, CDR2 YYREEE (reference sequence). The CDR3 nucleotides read TGTGCCAGCAGCGCCGGACTAGCGGGCGAGCAGTACTTC. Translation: CASSAGLAGEQYF.

CDR3 nucleotide sequence: TGTGCCAGCAGCCGGACAAATGGTGAAGCTTTCTTT. This encodes CASSRTNGEAFF. This chain uses TRBV7-2 with TRBJ1-1, with D possibly being TRBD1 (5 bases). V gave up 5 bases and J gave up 7 bases, with 11 bases separating them. Germline CDR1 reads SGHTA; CDR2 reads FQGNSA. The CDR3 totals 12 residues.

Here the CDR3 reads CASSPRGDPGDEQFF. Written as DNA, the CDR3 is TGTGCCAGCAGCCCGCGAGGGGACCCGGGGGATGAGCAGTTCTTC. The J gene is TRBJ2-1, the V gene TRBV6-4; D possibly corresponds to TRBD2 (6 bases). Germline loops: CDR1 MRHNA, CDR2 SNTAGT. The germline V and J ends were trimmed by 6 bases and 8 bases, with 20 bases remaining between them. This CDR3 region has 15 residues.

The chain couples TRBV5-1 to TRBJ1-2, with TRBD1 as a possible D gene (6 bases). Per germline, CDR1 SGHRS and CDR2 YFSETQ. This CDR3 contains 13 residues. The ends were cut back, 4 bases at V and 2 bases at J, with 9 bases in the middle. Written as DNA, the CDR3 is TGCGCCAGCAGCCCGGACAGCAACTATGGCTACACCTTC. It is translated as CASSPDSNYGYTF.